The entry below gives a single TCR beta chain sequence along with its context. The data stem from a study of blood T cell repertoires in COVID-19. Study as a whole: There were acute and convalescent COVID-19 samples, and they came from the United States, Italy and Spain. The cDNA or gDNA used as material had been derived from T cells, B-cell-depleted T cells, or PBMCs.

Germline values: CDR1 SGHKS, CDR2 YYEKEE (reference sequence). The CDR3 spans 15 residues. V shed 6 bases, J shed 10 bases, and the junction held 15 bases outside the gene matches. Clones were sequenced by immunoSEQ multiplex PCR, and TCRdb holds only the in-frame ones, with some missing. The table lists roughly 250,000 clones, about 85% of them singletons, with under 4.5% in the top ten. V usage is TRBV5-5 and J usage is TRBJ2-1; TRBD2 agrees at 8 bases. The material sequenced was peripheral blood. The clonotype originates from a man between 60 and 75 years old who had recovered from COVID-19. Written as DNA, the CDR3 is TGTGCCAGCACCCACGGGGGGGCACCCTCACGCGAGCAGTTCTTC. The encoded protein is CASTHGGAPSREQFF. The entire variable domain, with the rest obtained from reference TRBV5-5 and TRBJ2-1, is as follows: DAGVTQSPTHLIKTRGQQVTLRCSPISGHKSVSWYQQVLGQGPQFIFQYYEKEERGRGNFPDRFSARQFPNYSSELNVNALLLGDSALYLCASTHGGAPSREQFFGPGTRLTVL.